Listed below are T cell receptor beta chains from one sample, sequenced in a study of cytomegalovirus exposure and HLA in healthy donors. Here immunoSEQ multiplex PCR was the method, and the copy in TCRdb shows in-frame clones only, minus some. The sample records about 160,000 clones, approximately 80% being singletons. Sequencing was performed on PBMCs. These TCRs come from a man aged 45-65 years in good health and CMV-seropositive. The CDR3 runs from the conserved cysteine through the conserved F or W. The D gene is left open where the match is weak. The listing skips clone size in some rows; elsewhere it reads once, few, many or a size class.

j_call d_call clone_size v_call cdr3_length cdr3_nt cdr3_aa
TRBJ2-7 TRBD1 few TRBV6-6 15 TGTGCCAGCAGTCGAACGGGACAGGTTGGATCCGAGCAGTACTTC CASSRTGQVGSEQYF
TRBJ1-1 NA NA TRBV25-1 13 TGTGCCAGCAGTGGCGCGCTGGACACTGAAGCTTTCTTT CASSGALDTEAFF
TRBJ2-7 TRBD1 NA TRBV28 15 TGTGCCAGCAGTTTGAGGGACAGCGCTTCCTACGAGCAGTACTTC CASSLRDSASYEQYF
TRBJ2-6 NA few TRBV2 16 TGTGCCAGCACCCGCCTCTCCGGGGCTGGGGCCAACGTCCTGACTTTC CASTRLSGAGANVLTF
TRBJ1-5 NA NA TRBV2 14 TGTGCCAGCAGTGGGGGGCAGACCAATCAGCCCCAGCATTTT CASSGGQTNQPQHF
TRBJ1-1 TRBD1 NA TRBV10-3 14 TGTGCCACCCGCCTGACAGGGGAGAACACTGAAGCTTTCTTT CATRLTGENTEAFF
TRBJ2-6 TRBD2 NA TRBV19 16 TGTGCCAGTAGTATAGCGGGAGGCTCTGGGGCCAACGTCCTGACTTTC CASSIAGGSGANVLTF
TRBJ2-7 NA NA TRBV12-5 16 TGTGCTAGTGGTTTGGTAACTGGGGGCGACTCCTACGAGCAGTACTTC CASGLVTGGDSYEQYF
TRBJ2-3 NA NA TRBV27 17 TGTGCCAGCAGCTTGCCCCGGGAGTTTCTCGGGCAAGATACGCAGTATTTT CASSLPREFLGQDTQYF
TRBJ1-2 TRBD1 NA TRBV13 14 TGTGCCAGCAGGGAACAGGGGGACCTCTATGGCTACACCTTC CASREQGDLYGYTF
TRBJ2-7 TRBD1 NA TRBV5-4 13 TGTGCCAGCAGACAACAGGGGGCGCCCGAGCAGTACTTC CASRQQGAPEQYF
TRBJ1-4 TRBD1 NA TRBV5-6 18 TGTGCCAGCAGCTTGGCCGGGACAGCGGGAGAGGAGAGCGAAAAACTGTTTTTT CASSLAGTAGEESEKLFF
TRBJ1-2 NA NA TRBV9 14 TGTGCCAGCAGCGGATGGGCAGGGCCCTATGGCTACACCTTC CASSGWAGPYGYTF
TRBJ1-1 NA NA TRBV5-5 15 TGTGCCAGCAGCTTGTTAACGGGTCCGACCACTGAAGCTTTCTTT CASSLLTGPTTEAFF
TRBJ1-4 TRBD1 NA TRBV19 15 TGTGCCAGTACCATCCCGGGACAGGGGGGTGAAAAACTGTTTTTT CASTIPGQGGEKLFF
TRBJ2-7 NA NA TRBV9 13 TGTGCCAGCAGCGTCGACAGTACCTACGAGCAGTACTTC CASSVDSTYEQYF
TRBJ1-2 NA NA TRBV6-6 15 TGTGCCAGCAGTTACCCAGGGGCGAATAACTATGGCTACACCTTC CASSYPGANNYGYTF
TRBJ2-5 TRBD1 NA TRBV14 14 TGTGCCAGCAGATCCACAGGGGGCGGGGAGACCCAGTACTTC CASRSTGGGETQYF
TRBJ2-7 NA NA TRBV28 14 TGTGCCAGCAGGGGGGCTTCCAACTCCTACGAGCAGTACTTC CASRGASNSYEQYF
TRBJ1-2 NA once TRBV28 17 TGTGCCAGCAGTTTAGGTACAGGGTCATCAGTATACTATGGCTACACCTTC CASSLGTGSSVYYGYTF
TRBJ1-1 NA NA TRBV30 12 TGTGCCTGGAGTGTAGGGGACACTGAAGCTTTCTTT CAWSVGDTEAFF
TRBJ1-3 NA NA TRBV11-2 11 TGTGCCAGCAGCCCAGGAAACACCATATATTTT CASSPGNTIYF
TRBJ2-7 TRBD2 NA TRBV28 16 TGTGCCAGCAGTTCAGGGCTAGCGGGAGGTACCTACGAGCAGTACTTC CASSSGLAGGTYEQYF
TRBJ2-5 TRBD1 NA TRBV5-4 15 TGTGCCAGCAGCTCCGTACAGGGGGCCTGGGAGACCCAGTACTTC CASSSVQGAWETQYF
TRBJ2-7 NA NA TRBV5-4 15 TGTGCCAGCAGCTTGGGGGGAACAGGGCACTACGAGCAGTACTTC CASSLGGTGHYEQYF
TRBJ2-3 TRBD1 NA TRBV13 16 TGTGCCAGCAGCGAGCCGGGACAGGGGGCGGCCGATACGCAGTATTTT CASSEPGQGAADTQYF
TRBJ1-4 TRBD1 NA TRBV7-2 19 TGTGCCAGCAGCCCGAGCGGAGGGACAGGGGGCGCGTCGCGGGAAAAACTGTTTTTT CASSPSGGTGGASREKLFF
TRBJ2-3 TRBD2 few TRBV7-2 12 TGTGCCAGCAGCTCCCCGGGAGGTACGCAGTATTTT CASSSPGGTQYF
TRBJ2-7 NA few TRBV25-1 14 TGTGCCAGCAGTGGGGCAGGGTCTTTTTACGAGCAGTACTTC CASSGAGSFYEQYF
TRBJ2-1 TRBD2 NA TRBV5-4 16 TGTGCCAGCAGCTTGGATCTAGCGGGGGGTCACAATGAGCAGTTCTTC CASSLDLAGGHNEQFF
TRBJ1-5 TRBD1 NA TRBV30 14 TGTGCCTGGAGTTGGACAGGCTTCAATCAGCCCCAGCATTTT CAWSWTGFNQPQHF
TRBJ1-3 TRBD1 NA TRBV28 14 TGTGCCAGCAGCCCGGGACAGGGAGCTAGCACCATATATTTT CASSPGQGASTIYF
TRBJ2-1 TRBD1 NA TRBV7-2 18 TGTGCCAGCACTGAAGGGGGCGGCGCCTTGAGCTCCTACAATGAGCAGTTCTTC CASTEGGGALSSYNEQFF
TRBJ1-4 NA once TRBV15 16 TGTGCCACCAGCAGAGAACAGATAAACTCTAATGAAAAACTGTTTTTT CATSREQINSNEKLFF
TRBJ2-7 TRBD1 few TRBV14 12 TGTGCCAGCAGGGACAGGGGCGGCGAGCAGTACTTC CASRDRGGEQYF
TRBJ2-3 TRBD2 NA TRBV4-1 15 TGCGCCAGCAGCCAAGTAGCGGGAGGCACAGATACGCAGTATTTT CASSQVAGGTDTQYF
TRBJ1-2 NA NA TRBV5-1 15 TGCGCCAGCAGCTTGATGACAGGAGGTAACTATGGCTACACCTTC CASSLMTGGNYGYTF
TRBJ1-1 NA NA TRBV4-3 14 TGCGCCAGCAGCCAATTTACAGGCTACACTGAAGCTTTCTTT CASSQFTGYTEAFF
TRBJ1-1 NA NA TRBV30 14 TGTGCCTGGAGTGGAAAAGGGGGGAACACTGAAGCTTTCTTT CAWSGKGGNTEAFF
TRBJ1-1 TRBD1 NA TRBV6-6 16 TGTGCCAGCAGCTTACCTGGACAGGGACCGAACACTGAAGCTTTCTTT CASSLPGQGPNTEAFF
TRBJ1-1 TRBD1 NA TRBV6-5 14 TGTGCCAGCAGGACAGGGGCGAGGAACACTGAAGCTTTCTTT CASRTGARNTEAFF